This T cell receptor (beta chain) was found in a study of breast tumors, draining lymph nodes, adjacent tissues. The V end lost 6 bases, the J end lost 8 bases, and 19 bases lay between the germline ends. The CDR3 has 14 amino acids. TCRdb redid the calling of the multiplex PCR reads with MiXCR, one entry per CDR3 protein. The repertoire has some 14,000 distinct CDR3 sequences, around 54% of them found once; the top ten carry about 28%. The chain carries TRBV12-3 or TRBV12-4 and TRBJ1-2; D unclear. This TCR derives from a female donor with breast cancer. Some clones in this sample may be carry-over from other donors' samples. Sequenced material: tumor-adjacent breast tissue. The CDR3 DNA sequence: TGTGCCAGCAGCCCACAAGTCTCTAGGGAAGGCTACACCTTC. Amino acids: CASSPQVSREGYTF.